One and the same sample provided the 27 T cell receptor beta chains below, sequenced in a study of blood T cells in healthy people across ages. A J-beta primer mix and a sample-barcoded 5' primer were used in a second PCR of about 7 to 12 cycles. A single record per CDR3 protein comes from TCRdb applying MiXCR to the 5' RACE reads. The data contain over 750,000 distinct CDR3 sequences, about 25% of them singletons. Another study also made use of these data, one on T cells of mothers and their children.

Sequencing was performed on blood. These TCRs come from a boy aged 5-17 years in good health.

The chain combines TRBV11-2 with TRBJ1-1, with a weak D call TRBD1 (5 bases). Germline assignment: CDR1 SGHAT and CDR2 FQNNGV. Trimming left V 8 bases short and J 4 bases short, with 17 bases between. CDR3 length equals 14 residues. CDR3 protein: CASGLESGTTEAFF. In DNA form, the CDR3 reads TGTGCCAGCGGGTTAGAGTCAGGGACCACTGAAGCTTTCTTT. The full variable domain, with the rest looked up from reference TRBV11-2 and TRBJ1-1, is EAGVAQSPRYKIIEKRQSVAFWCNPISGHATLYWYQQILGQGPKLLIQFQNNGVVDDSQLPKDRFSAERLKGVDSTLKIQPAKLEDSAVYLCASGLESGTTEAFFGQGTRLTVV.

V is TRBV28 and J is TRBJ2-7; 9 nucleotides agree with TRBD1. The J segment lost 0 bases and the V segment lost 6 bases, leaving 9 bases of the junction unmatched. Germline V gene lookup returns CDR1 MDHEN and CDR2 SYDVKM. CDR3 size: 16 residues. CDR3 sequence: CASRGIVTGGSYEQYF. The CDR3 DNA reads TGTGCCAGCAGGGGAATCGTGACAGGGGGCTCCTACGAGCAGTACTTC.

V and J are TRBV2 and TRBJ2-5; D may be TRBD1 or TRBD2 (5 bases each). V lost 2 bases and J 4 bases, leaving 17 bases between the germline ends. The CDR3 is made up of 16 amino acids. In germline, CDR1 is SNHLY, CDR2 FYNNEI. The chain's CDR3 is CASSEWGMEHRETQYF. The DNA for the CDR3 is TGTGCCAGCAGTGAATGGGGGATGGAGCACCGAGAGACCCAGTACTTC.

The V and J genes are TRBV29-1 and TRBJ2-1, with D tentatively TRBD2 (5 bases). The CDR3 contains 11 residues. The germline V gene has CDR1 SQVTM and CDR2 ANQGSEA. Between the trimmed V and J ends, which lost 3 bases and 9 bases, there was a span of 9 bases. The CDR3 loop is CSVDRGIEQFF. The DNA of the CDR3 is TGCAGCGTTGATCGAGGGATTGAGCAGTTCTTC.

The CDR3 here is CASSLELAGAGGTQYF. In nucleotides, the CDR3 is TGCGCCAGCAGCTTGGAGCTAGCGGGGGCCGGGGGGACCCAGTACTTC. The rearrangement links TRBV5-1 to TRBJ2-5, with 10 bases that match TRBD2. The germline V gene has CDR1 SGHRS and CDR2 YFSETQ. The CDR3 is 16 amino acids. V lost 0 bases, J lost 7 bases, and 9 bases stayed unmatched.

The rearrangement links TRBV12-3 or TRBV12-4 to TRBJ2-1; 7 nucleotides line up with TRBD1. The CDR3 is 14 residues long. V lost 8 bases to trimming and J lost 8 bases; unmatched junction nucleotides: 12. The CDR3 sequence is CASAQRQGFHEQFF. The CDR3, as DNA: TGTGCCAGCGCTCAGAGACAGGGATTCCATGAGCAGTTCTTC.

This clonotype was seen a few times. This chain joins TRBV7-9 and TRBJ1-1; 7 positions agree with TRBD1. The V segment lost 5 bases and the J segment 5 bases; nucleotides outside the gene matches: 8. This CDR3 contains 14 residues. Germline V gene lookup returns CDR1 SEHNR and CDR2 FQNEAQ (reference sequence). The CDR3 region has the DNA TGTGCCAGCAGCGACTACAGGGGACGGACTGAAGCTTTCTTT. Residues: CASSDYRGRTEAFF.

This chain joins TRBV2 and TRBJ1-2; TRBD1 is a possible D gene (5 bases). The CDR3 is 14 amino acids. With 2 bases removed from V and 6 bases from J, the gap between germline ends came to 13 bases. Germline CDR1 is SNHLY and CDR2 is FYNNEI. CDR3 sequence: CASSEIRDRHGYTF. In DNA form, the CDR3 reads TGTGCCAGCAGTGAAATTCGGGACCGCCATGGCTACACCTTC. The full variable domain, its missing parts supplied by reference TRBV2 and TRBJ1-2, is EPEVTQTPSHQVTQMGQEVILRCVPISNHLYFYWYRQILGQKVEFLVSFYNNEISEKSEIFDDQFSVERPDGSNFTLKIRSTKLEDSAMYFCASSEIRDRHGYTFGSGTRLTVV.

The V call is TRBV2, the J call TRBJ1-2; a weak D match, TRBD1 (5 bases). The CDR3 contains 13 residues. The V gene lost 8 bases and the J gene lost 6 bases, with 16 bases spanning the gap. The germline V gene encodes CDR1 SNHLY and CDR2 FYNNEI. The DNA of the CDR3 is TGTGCCAGCTTATTCAGGACATACGATGGCTACACCTTC. Its protein is CASLFRTYDGYTF.

This chain links TRBV28 with TRBJ1-2, with TRBD1 as a possible D gene (5 bases). In germline, CDR1 is MDHEN, CDR2 SYDVKM. The V and J ends lost 5 bases and 8 bases respectively, with 24 bases between them. The CDR3 has 16 residues. The DNA of the CDR3 is TGTGCCAGCAGTACTACTCTCCGGACAAGTCTGTGGGGCTACACCTTC. Translated, it gives CASSTTLRTSLWGYTF.

This clonotype was seen a few times. The chain has TRBV29-1 and TRBJ2-4, with 9 bases that match TRBD2. In germline, CDR1 is SQVTM, CDR2 ANQGSEA. V dropped 8 bases and J dropped 10; count of bases not matched to a gene: 9. The CDR3 loop spans 12 amino acids. The CDR3 loop is CSPKAGGRIQYF. The DNA of the CDR3 is TGCAGCCCAAAAGCGGGAGGTCGAATTCAGTACTTC.

As regards this clonotype: One end of the junction does not line up with germline, which may come from a read error. This chain joins TRBV13 and TRBJ1-2; D gene ambiguous. This CDR3 contains 12 residues. The germline gives CDR1 PRHDT, CDR2 FYEKMQ (reference sequence). CDR3 loop: CASSVGIYGYTF. CDR3 bases: TGTGCCAGCAGCGTAGGGATCTATGGCTACACCTTC.

This clonotype was observed a few times. The CDR3 loop reads CASSSPGTGGKNEKLFF. CDR3 DNA: TGTGCCAGCAGCAGTCCCGGGACAGGGGGGAAGAATGAAAAACTGTTTTTT. This chain links TRBV7-9 with TRBJ1-4; 11 bases fit TRBD1. Trimming at V came to 5 bases and at J to 5 bases, leaving 10 bases not matched to a gene. This CDR3 spans 17 amino acids. The germline gives CDR1 SEHNR, CDR2 FQNEAQ (reference sequence).

The genes are TRBV5-1 and TRBJ1-2; perhaps TRBD1 as D (6 bases). The CDR3 extends over 14 amino acids. The germline CDR1 and CDR2 sequences are SGHRS and YFSETQ. The V and J ends lost 0 bases and 4 bases respectively, with 10 bases between them. CDR3 sequence (DNA): TGCGCCAGCAGCTTGGTGGCAGGGGCCTATGGCTACACCTTC. Translation: CASSLVAGAYGYTF. The full variable domain, completed using reference TRBV5-1 and TRBJ1-2, is KAGVTQTPRYLIKTRGQQVTLSCSPISGHRSVSWYQQTPGQGLQFLFEYFSETQRNKGNFPGRFSGRQFSNSRSEMNVSTLELGDSALYLCASSLVAGAYGYTFGSGTRLTVV.

In this sample, this clonotype turned up many times. CDR3 in amino acids: CASSEEGGRNEQFF. The CDR3, as DNA: TGTGCCAGCAGTGAAGAGGGGGGGAGAAATGAGCAGTTCTTC. The chain links TRBV2 to TRBJ2-1, with D perhaps matching TRBD2 (7 bases). Germline V gene sequence: CDR1 SNHLY, CDR2 FYNNEI. The CDR3 is 14 amino acids. Trimming stripped 1 base from V and 7 bases from J, with 11 bases between.

This clonotype turned up a few times. V usage is TRBV20-1 and J usage is TRBJ1-2; D perhaps matches TRBD1 (6 bases). V was pared by 4 bases and J by 4 bases, with 10 bases between. The germline gives CDR1 DFQATT, CDR2 SNEGSKA (reference sequence). The CDR3 consists of 12 residues. The CDR3 spells CSAITGSYGYTF. CDR3 in DNA: TGCAGTGCTATTACAGGGAGCTATGGCTACACCTTC.

This clonotype was found a few times. The V and J genes are TRBV29-1 and TRBJ1-3; no clear D. Germline V gene data show CDR1 as SQVTM and CDR2 as ANQGSEA. The germline V and J ends were trimmed by 3 bases and 2 bases, with 11 bases remaining between them. This CDR3 contains 14 residues. CDR3 sequence (DNA): TGCAGCGTTGATGATAAAGCGGCTGGAAACACCATATATTTT. Protein sequence: CSVDDKAAGNTIYF.

The table lists this clonotype with a few counts. The CDR3 nucleotides are TGTGCCAGCTCACCACAGGCCACGGCCCAAGAGACCCAGTACTTC. It encodes CASSPQATAQETQYF. V and J are TRBV18 and TRBJ2-5; D is unresolved. The V gene's germline CDR1 is KGHSH and CDR2 LQKENI. With 1 base removed from V and 1 base from J, the gap between germline ends came to 10 bases. CDR3 length: 15 amino acids.

This clonotype was counted a few times. The CDR3 DNA is TGTGCCAGCAGCTTACCGTCAGGGAGCTCCTACGAGCAGTACTTC. Translated, it gives CASSLPSGSSYEQYF. The chain joins TRBV7-8 to TRBJ2-7; D is possibly TRBD1 or TRBD2 (5 bases each). The ends were cut back, 2 bases at V and 0 bases at J, with 11 bases in the middle. CDR1 is SGHVS, CDR2 FQNEAQ, per germline. The CDR3 has 15 amino acids.

The chain joins TRBV20-1 to TRBJ2-3; 10 nucleotides agree with TRBD2. From germline, CDR1 is DFQATT and CDR2 SNEGSKA (reference sequence). The CDR3 loop spans 14 amino acids. V lost 5 bases to trimming and J lost 6 bases; unmatched junction nucleotides: 8. CDR3 residues: CSAPVAGGEDTQYF. In DNA, the CDR3 is TGCAGTGCTCCCGTAGCGGGAGGCGAGGATACGCAGTATTTT.

This rearrangement joins TRBV7-9 to TRBJ2-1; the D gene is possibly TRBD1 (5 bases). Germline-derived CDR1 and CDR2 are SEHNR and FQNEAQ (reference sequence). With 2 bases removed from V and 7 bases from J, the gap between germline ends came to 15 bases. The CDR3 loop spans 15 amino acids. The CDR3 region has the DNA TGTGCCAGCAGCTTACAACAGGACCGAATAAATGAGCAGTTCTTC. Its translation is CASSLQQDRINEQFF. The whole variable domain, filled in from reference TRBV7-9 and TRBJ2-1, reads DTGVSQNPRHKITKRGQNVTFRCDPISEHNRLYWYRQTLGQGPEFLTYFQNEAQLEKSRLLSDRFSAERPKGSFSTLEIQRTEQGDSAMYLCASSLQQDRINEQFFGPGTRLTVL.

In its sample, this clonotype was seen a few times. The rearrangement links TRBV6-2 or TRBV6-3 to TRBJ1-1; 7 bases match TRBD1. The germline gives CDR1 MNHEY, CDR2 SVGEGT. The CDR3 loop spans 13 amino acids. V lost 2 bases, J lost 8 bases, and 5 bases stayed unmatched. CDR3 sequence reads: CASSYQGTVEAFF. CDR3 in DNA: TGTGCCAGCAGTTACCAGGGGACAGTCGAAGCTTTCTTT.

J is TRBJ1-4 and V is TRBV6-5; no reliable D call. CDR3 length: 14 residues. V lost 6 bases and J 4 bases, leaving 12 bases between the germline ends. Germline V gene sequence: CDR1 MNHEY, CDR2 SVGAGI. CDR3 coding DNA: TGTGCCAGCAGCCGGGGAGGGATTAATGAAAAACTGTTTTTT. Protein sequence: CASSRGGINEKLFF.

This clonotype appeared a few times. The chain couples TRBV5-1 to TRBJ1-4, with TRBD1 identical over 9 bases. V was pared by 0 bases and J by 8 bases, with 11 bases of the junction left unmatched. Per germline, CDR1 SGHRS and CDR2 YFSETQ. The CDR3 has 17 amino acids. This chain's CDR3 is CASSLESGQGYAEKLFF. In nucleotides, the CDR3 is TGCGCCAGCAGCTTGGAGTCGGGACAGGGTTACGCCGAAAAACTGTTTTTT. Full variable domain (rest looked up from reference TRBV5-1 and TRBJ1-4): KAGVTQTPRYLIKTRGQQVTLSCSPISGHRSVSWYQQTPGQGLQFLFEYFSETQRNKGNFPGRFSGRQFSNSRSEMNVSTLELGDSALYLCASSLESGQGYAEKLFFGSGTQLSVL.

This clonotype has a single count. The rearrangement uses TRBV6-5 and TRBJ1-2; D is unresolved. V lost 6 bases and J lost 5, with 16 bases in between. The CDR3 extends over 14 amino acids. Germline V CDR1 and CDR2: MNHEY, SVGAGI. The CDR3 protein is CASSWTEAGYGYTF. The CDR3 DNA follows: TGTGCCAGCAGCTGGACGGAAGCTGGTTATGGCTACACCTTC.

The V call is TRBV7-9, the J call TRBJ2-3; D ambiguous. The CDR3 has 15 residues. Trimming cost V 0 bases and J 1 base, with 8 bases left between them. CDR1 SEHNR and CDR2 FQNEAQ come from the germline V gene (reference sequence). CDR3 nucleotide sequence: TGTGCCAGCAGCTTAGCATGGTCGGGCACAGATACGCAGTATTTT. Translating it yields CASSLAWSGTDTQYF.

This clonotype was counted many times. This chain uses TRBV28 with TRBJ2-5; D may be TRBD1 (6 bases). Trimming took 6 bases from V and 1 from J, leaving 24 bases between them. The germline CDR1 and CDR2 sequences are MDHEN and SYDVKM. This CDR3 region has 18 residues. The CDR3: CASSGTPWVGAVQETQYF. DNA for the CDR3: TGTGCCAGCAGCGGGACACCTTGGGTGGGAGCAGTCCAAGAGACCCAGTACTTC.